The next 6 T cell receptor beta chains were all read from a single sample in a study of blood T cells in healthy people across ages. Through a sample-barcoded 5' primer and a J-beta primer mix, a second PCR was run for 7 to 11 cycles. TCRdb reprocessed the 5' RACE reads with MiXCR, giving one entry per CDR3 protein. The sample records hundreds of thousands of distinct CDR3 sequences, 25% to 30% being singletons. Sequences were obtained from blood. The receptors derive from a woman between 70 and 85 years old in good health.

The table lists this clonotype with a few counts. The genes are TRBV28 and TRBJ2-1; 9 positions match TRBD1. The CDR3 contains 14 residues. Trimming at V came to 3 bases and at J to 8 bases, leaving 5 bases not matched to a gene. Germline lookup yields CDR1 MDHEN and CDR2 SYDVKM. In DNA, the CDR3 is TGTGCCAGCAGTTTGGACAGGGGAGGCGATGAGCAGTTCTTC. Encoded protein: CASSLDRGGDEQFF. Supplemented by reference TRBV28 and TRBJ2-1, the full variable domain reads DVKVTQSSRYLVKRTGEKVFLECVQDMDHENMFWYRQDPGLGLRLIYFSYDVKMKEKGDIPEGYSVSREKKERFSLILESASTNQTSMYLCASSLDRGGDEQFFGPGTRLTVL.

This rearrangement joins TRBV20-1 to TRBJ2-3; tentative D call: TRBD2 (7 bases). V lost 6 bases to trimming and J lost 3 bases, with 16 bases between them. The germline V gene has CDR1 DFQATT and CDR2 SNEGSKA (reference sequence). This CDR3 has 14 amino acids. CDR3 protein: CSAPRGGKTDTQYF. As DNA, the CDR3 is TGCAGTGCCCCTAGGGGGGGGAAGACAGATACGCAGTATTTT.

This sequence joins TRBV4-1 and TRBJ1-1, with D unclear. Trimming removed 0 bases from V and 7 bases from J, with 12 bases in between. The CDR3 loop spans 14 amino acids. Germline V gene lookup returns CDR1 MGHRA and CDR2 YSYEKL. This CDR3 reads CASSQDQNYYEAFF. CDR3 nucleotide sequence: TGCGCCAGCAGCCAAGATCAGAATTACTATGAAGCTTTCTTT.

CDR3 amino acids: CASSPRGSGGSYNEQFF. DNA of the CDR3: TGTGCCAGCAGCCCTAGGGGTAGCGGGGGCTCCTACAATGAGCAGTTCTTC. This rearrangement joins TRBV11-2 to TRBJ2-1, with TRBD2 matching over 9 bases. Trimming cost V 5 bases and J 0 bases; bases outside gene matches: 8. Germline CDR1 is SGHAT and CDR2 is FQNNGV. This CDR3 is 17 amino acids long.

V and J are TRBV20-1 and TRBJ2-4; 16 bases match TRBD2. Germline V gene sequence: CDR1 DFQATT, CDR2 SNEGSKA (reference sequence). V was clipped by 3 bases and J by 6 bases; unmatched bases: 5. The CDR3 sequence is 16 residues long. CDR3 bases: TGCAGTGCTAGTAGTGGGACTAGCGGGAGGGGAAACATTCAGTACTTC. It specifies CSASSGTSGRGNIQYF.

The J gene is TRBJ1-6, the V gene TRBV9; the D is unclear. There are 14 residues in the CDR3. The V gene lost 4 bases and the J gene lost 10 bases, with 15 bases spanning the gap. CDR1 is SGDLS, CDR2 YYNGEE, per germline. CDR3 in DNA: TGTGCCAGCAGCCCGAGGGAGGACGGATCACCCCTCCACTTT. Its protein product is CASSPREDGSPLHF.